Listed below are T cell receptor beta chains from one sample, sequenced in a study of T cells in tuberculosis. The method was immunoSEQ multiplex PCR; TCRdb's version includes in-frame clones alone and lacks a portion of them. The top ten clones hold about 1.5% of a sample with about 50,000 clones, nearly 95% of them seen once. Here the sequenced sample was PBMCs, taken at tuberculosis diagnosis. The source is an adult with tuberculosis. Each CDR3 is given with its conserved first and last residue. A D gene is named only where the DNA matches it firmly. Not all rows give a size; the values are once, few, many and, for expanded clones, a class.

cdr3_aa: CASSGQGVRAEAFF
cdr3_nt: TGTGCCAGTAGTGGGCAGGGTGTTCGGGCTGAAGCTTTCTTT
clone_size: .
d_call: .
v_call: TRBV19
j_call: TRBJ1-1

cdr3_aa: CATSTPGTARGTEAFF
cdr3_nt: TGTGCCACCAGCACACCCGGGACCGCGCGGGGCACTGAAGCTTTCTTT
clone_size: .
d_call: .
v_call: TRBV15
j_call: TRBJ1-1

cdr3_aa: CASRSRDYNSPLHF
cdr3_nt: TGTGCCAGCAGGTCCAGGGACTATAATTCACCCCTCCACTTT
clone_size: .
d_call: .
v_call: TRBV6-5
j_call: TRBJ1-6

cdr3_aa: CASSSRLGGAYANTGELFF
cdr3_nt: TGCGCCAGCAGCTCCCGGCTTGGAGGAGCTTACGCGAACACCGGGGAGCTGTTTTTT
clone_size: once
d_call: .
v_call: TRBV5-1
j_call: TRBJ2-2

cdr3_aa: CASSTVNRGRYQPQHF
cdr3_nt: TGTGCCAGTAGTACCGTAAACAGGGGCAGGTATCAGCCCCAGCATTTT
clone_size: .
d_call: TRBD1
v_call: TRBV19
j_call: TRBJ1-5

cdr3_aa: CATSRGGTYGYTF
cdr3_nt: TGTGCCACCAGCAGAGGGGGCACCTATGGCTACACCTTC
clone_size: .
d_call: .
v_call: TRBV15
j_call: TRBJ1-2

cdr3_aa: CASSLQANTEAFF
cdr3_nt: TGTGCCAGCAGCCTTCAGGCGAACACTGAAGCTTTCTTT
clone_size: .
d_call: .
v_call: TRBV14
j_call: TRBJ1-1

cdr3_aa: CASSLAGFDFSNTEAFF
cdr3_nt: TGTGCCAGCAGCTTAGCTGGATTTGACTTCTCGAACACTGAAGCTTTCTTT
clone_size: .
d_call: .
v_call: TRBV7-9
j_call: TRBJ1-1

cdr3_aa: CASSQDQGQAYEQYF
cdr3_nt: TGCGCCAGCAGCCAAGATCAAGGACAGGCCTACGAGCAGTACTTC
clone_size: .
d_call: TRBD1
v_call: TRBV4-1
j_call: TRBJ2-7

cdr3_aa: CASSISGRLTGELFF
cdr3_nt: TGTGCCAGCAGCATAAGCGGGAGGCTGACCGGGGAGCTGTTTTTT
clone_size: .
d_call: TRBD2
v_call: TRBV5-4
j_call: TRBJ2-2

cdr3_aa: CSVTASSYEQYF
cdr3_nt: TGCAGCGTCACAGCCAGCTCCTACGAGCAGTACTTC
clone_size: .
d_call: .
v_call: TRBV29-1
j_call: TRBJ2-7

cdr3_aa: CASRPTANYGYTF
cdr3_nt: TGTGCCAGCAGGCCGACAGCTAACTATGGCTACACCTTC
clone_size: .
d_call: .
v_call: TRBV28
j_call: TRBJ1-2

cdr3_aa: CASSPLGQGDYGYTF
cdr3_nt: TGTGCCAGCTCACCGTTGGGACAGGGCGACTATGGCTACACCTTC
clone_size: .
d_call: TRBD1
v_call: TRBV18
j_call: TRBJ1-2

cdr3_aa: CASKIDRGAYEQYF
cdr3_nt: TGTGCCAGCAAGATTGACAGGGGGGCCTACGAGCAGTACTTC
clone_size: .
d_call: TRBD1
v_call: TRBV19
j_call: TRBJ2-7

cdr3_aa: CASSPHRGSDNQPQHF
cdr3_nt: TGTGCCAGCAGCCCTCACAGGGGTTCTGACAATCAGCCCCAGCATTTT
clone_size: .
d_call: TRBD1
v_call: TRBV7-2
j_call: TRBJ1-5

cdr3_aa: CASSYVSSGQETQYF
cdr3_nt: TGTGCCAGCAGCTATGTGTCTAGCGGCCAAGAGACCCAGTACTTC
clone_size: .
d_call: TRBD2
v_call: TRBV7-2
j_call: TRBJ2-5

cdr3_aa: CAWSGGQLTGELFF
cdr3_nt: TGTGCCTGGAGTGGGGGACAACTTACCGGGGAGCTGTTTTTT
clone_size: few
d_call: .
v_call: TRBV30
j_call: TRBJ2-2

cdr3_aa: CAISESWSGAGELFF
cdr3_nt: TGTGCCATCAGTGAGTCGTGGTCCGGGGCCGGGGAGCTGTTTTTT
clone_size: .
d_call: .
v_call: TRBV10-3
j_call: TRBJ2-2

cdr3_aa: CTSSQARLAGGRSYNEQFF
cdr3_nt: TGCACCAGCAGCCAAGCTCGACTAGCGGGAGGGCGGTCCTACAATGAGCAGTTCTTC
clone_size: few
d_call: .
v_call: TRBV1
j_call: TRBJ2-1

cdr3_aa: CASTTTGDTEAFF
cdr3_nt: TGTGCCAGTACCACGACAGGGGACACTGAAGCTTTCTTT
clone_size: .
d_call: TRBD1
v_call: TRBV19
j_call: TRBJ1-1

cdr3_aa: CASSLDLSWSGRRTDTQYF
cdr3_nt: TGTGCCAGCAGCTTAGACTTATCCTGGAGCGGGAGACGGACAGATACGCAGTATTTT
clone_size: .
d_call: TRBD2
v_call: TRBV7-9
j_call: TRBJ2-3

cdr3_aa: CASSRISGYQNIQYF
cdr3_nt: TGCGCCAGCAGCCGTATTTCGGGGTATCAAAACATTCAGTACTTC
clone_size: .
d_call: .
v_call: TRBV5-1
j_call: TRBJ2-4

cdr3_aa: CASSLGGDYGYTF
cdr3_nt: TGTGCCAGCAGCTTGGGGGGGGACTATGGCTACACCTTC
clone_size: .
d_call: .
v_call: TRBV5-4
j_call: TRBJ1-2

cdr3_aa: CASSFLGQGQETQYF
cdr3_nt: TGCGCCAGCAGCTTCTTGGGACAGGGCCAAGAGACCCAGTACTTC
clone_size: .
d_call: TRBD1
v_call: TRBV5-1
j_call: TRBJ2-5

cdr3_aa: CASSLGLASTGELFF
cdr3_nt: TGTGCCAGCAGCCTTGGACTAGCTTCCACCGGGGAGCTGTTTTTT
clone_size: .
d_call: TRBD2
v_call: TRBV9
j_call: TRBJ2-2

cdr3_aa: CASSTAGGPGDTQYF
cdr3_nt: TGTGCCAGCAGTACCGCGGGAGGGCCGGGGGATACGCAGTATTTT
clone_size: .
d_call: TRBD2
v_call: TRBV27
j_call: TRBJ2-3

cdr3_aa: CSASRGGIQFF
cdr3_nt: TGCAGTGCTAGTAGGGGCGGGATTCAGTTCTTC
clone_size: .
d_call: .
v_call: TRBV20-1
j_call: TRBJ2-1

cdr3_aa: CASSIGVDTGELFF
cdr3_nt: TGTGCCAGTAGTATCGGAGTGGACACCGGGGAGCTGTTTTTT
clone_size: .
d_call: .
v_call: TRBV19
j_call: TRBJ2-2

cdr3_aa: CASSPQGGSYEQYF
cdr3_nt: TGTGCCAGCAGCCCACAAGGGGGTTCCTACGAGCAGTACTTC
clone_size: once
d_call: .
v_call: TRBV5-4
j_call: TRBJ2-7

cdr3_aa: CAWSIKTGLNTEAFF
cdr3_nt: TGTGCCTGGAGTATCAAGACAGGGTTGAACACTGAAGCTTTCTTT
clone_size: .
d_call: TRBD1
v_call: TRBV30
j_call: TRBJ1-1

cdr3_aa: CASSQELAGGLPYNEQFF
cdr3_nt: TGTGCCAGCAGCCAAGAACTAGCGGGAGGGTTACCCTACAATGAGCAGTTCTTC
clone_size: .
d_call: TRBD2
v_call: TRBV4-2
j_call: TRBJ2-1

cdr3_aa: CASTDRVDGYTF
cdr3_nt: TGTGCCAGCACCGACAGAGTAGACGGCTACACCTTC
clone_size: .
d_call: .
v_call: TRBV6-5
j_call: TRBJ1-2

cdr3_aa: CASSGGTSGGNEQFF
cdr3_nt: TGTGCCAGCAGCGGAGGGACTAGCGGGGGGAATGAGCAGTTCTTC
clone_size: .
d_call: TRBD2
v_call: TRBV9
j_call: TRBJ2-1

cdr3_aa: CASSFRTPTNYGYTF
cdr3_nt: TGCGCCAGCAGCTTCAGGACACCGACTAACTATGGCTACACCTTC
clone_size: .
d_call: .
v_call: TRBV5-1
j_call: TRBJ1-2

cdr3_aa: CASNPWTSGNDEQFF
cdr3_nt: TGTGCCAGCAACCCCTGGACTAGCGGGAATGATGAGCAGTTCTTC
clone_size: .
d_call: TRBD2
v_call: TRBV6-1
j_call: TRBJ2-1

cdr3_aa: CASSAGGSYNEQFF
cdr3_nt: TGTGCCAGCAGTGCAGGGGGCTCCTACAATGAGCAGTTCTTC
clone_size: .
d_call: TRBD1
v_call: TRBV6-1
j_call: TRBJ2-1

cdr3_aa: CASSLIQGAIKDYGYTF
cdr3_nt: TGTGCCAGCAGTTTAATCCAGGGGGCCATAAAAGACTATGGCTACACCTTC
clone_size: .
d_call: TRBD1
v_call: TRBV28
j_call: TRBJ1-2

cdr3_aa: CSVDSTGNTEAFF
cdr3_nt: TGCAGCGTTGACAGCACAGGGAACACTGAAGCTTTCTTT
clone_size: .
d_call: .
v_call: TRBV29-1
j_call: TRBJ1-1

cdr3_aa: CASSKDRGYGYTF
cdr3_nt: TGTGCCAGCAGCAAGGACAGGGGCTATGGCTACACCTTC
clone_size: .
d_call: TRBD1
v_call: TRBV6-5
j_call: TRBJ1-2

cdr3_aa: CASSQSPGGNTEAFF
cdr3_nt: TGTGCCAGCAGCCAATCTCCAGGGGGGAACACTGAAGCTTTCTTT
clone_size: .
d_call: TRBD1
v_call: TRBV14
j_call: TRBJ1-1

cdr3_aa: CASSLWWPLRDEQFF
cdr3_nt: TGTGCCAGCAGCTTGTGGTGGCCTTTGAGGGATGAGCAGTTCTTC
clone_size: .
d_call: .
v_call: TRBV5-6
j_call: TRBJ2-1